This TCR beta chain was captured by sequencing in a study of cytomegalovirus exposure and HLA in healthy donors. The table lists this clone with a count of one. Antigen unknown. The CDR3 totals 15 residues. The V gene lost 0 bases and the J gene lost 1 base, with 9 bases spanning the gap. CDR1 and CDR2 (germline): SGDLS, YYNGEE. Notes on the study in general: A later analysis reported that several of the most significant clusters appeared to be linked to common viral pathogens, among them Epstein-Barr virus.

Researchers ran the PCR with 60 Vbeta and 13 Jbeta primers. Some clones are missing from TCRdb's copy, which holds only in-frame ones; the method was immunoSEQ multiplex PCR. The profile shows about 90,000 clones, over 70% of them singletons. The receptor's source is a boy under 18 in good health and CMV-seronegative. Sequencing was performed on PBMCs. The rearrangement uses TRBV9 and TRBJ2-3; TRBD1 is a possible D gene (5 bases). As DNA, the CDR3 is TGTGCCAGCAGCGTAGGTCAGACAGGCACAGATACGCAGTATTTT. It codes for CASSVGQTGTDTQYF.